The 5 T cell receptor beta chains given below trace back to one sample, sequenced in a study of blood T cell repertoires in COVID-19 (dated by TCRdb to 2020 to 2021). Library preparation employed the immunoSEQ multiplex PCR assay. Sourced from immuneACCESS, this table was stored by TCRdb with only in-frame sequences that have V and J called. A share of the clones is absent; for the studies checked, an unresolved V gene accounts for under half, and the remainder has no known explanation. This sample is represented by tens of thousands of clones; around 86% of them were singletons. Jointly, the top ten make up under 5% of the sample. Input material: peripheral blood. The source is a man aged 45 to 65 with active COVID-19.

This sequence joins TRBV30 and TRBJ2-7, with D uncertain. Germline V gene lookup returns CDR1 GTSNPN and CDR2 SVGIG (reference sequence). The CDR3 has 11 residues. V lost 3 bases and J 3 bases, leaving 6 bases between the germline ends. The CDR3 nucleotides are TGTGCCTGGAGCATCAACTACGAGCAGTACTTC. Protein sequence: CAWSINYEQYF.

The chain combines TRBV7-9 with TRBJ2-7; weak D call: TRBD2 (5 bases). The CDR3 is 12 residues long. Trimming took 5 bases from V and 3 from J, leaving 8 bases between them. Per germline, CDR1 SEHNR and CDR2 FQNEAQ (reference sequence). The CDR3 DNA sequence: TGTGCCAGCAGCACCGGAGGCTACGAGCAGTACTTC. Protein product: CASSTGGYEQYF. The full variable domain, completed using reference TRBV7-9 and TRBJ2-7, is DTGVSQNPRHKITKRGQNVTFRCDPISEHNRLYWYRQTLGQGPEFLTYFQNEAQLEKSRLLSDRFSAERPKGSFSTLEIQRTEQGDSAMYLCASSTGGYEQYFGPGTRLTVT.

The sample holds a few counts of this clone. J is TRBJ2-1 and V is TRBV5-1; tentative D call: TRBD1 (6 bases). Trimming pared 4 bases from V and 3 bases from J, leaving 11 bases between. The CDR3 loop spans 14 amino acids. Looked up from germline, CDR1 is SGHRS and CDR2 is YFSETQ. The DNA for the CDR3 is TGCGCCAGCAGCGACACAGGGAACTACAATGAGCAGTTCTTC. Amino acids: CASSDTGNYNEQFF. The full variable domain, with the rest looked up from reference TRBV5-1 and TRBJ2-1, is KAGVTQTPRYLIKTRGQQVTLSCSPISGHRSVSWYQQTPGQGLQFLFEYFSETQRNKGNFPGRFSGRQFSNSRSEMNVSTLELGDSALYLCASSDTGNYNEQFFGPGTRLTVL.

This clone was detected only a few times. The chain uses TRBV19 and TRBJ1-1, with 8 bases aligning to TRBD1. This CDR3 comprises 14 residues. Trimming at V came to 9 bases and at J to 3 bases, leaving 9 bases not matched to a gene. CDR1 and CDR2 (germline): LNHDA, SQIVND (reference sequence). For the CDR3, the DNA is TGTGCCAGCGGAAACAGGGGGTCGGACACTGAAGCTTTCTTT. It encodes CASGNRGSDTEAFF.

The chain has TRBV27 and TRBJ2-1; a weak D match, TRBD1 (6 bases). The CDR3 has 13 amino acids. The germline V gene encodes CDR1 MNHEY and CDR2 SMNVEV (reference sequence). Trimming stripped 7 bases from V and 4 bases from J, with 11 bases between. CDR3 residues: CASTSTGYNEQFF. CDR3 bases: TGTGCCAGCACTTCAACAGGGTACAATGAGCAGTTCTTC.